This T cell receptor (beta chain) was captured by sequencing in a study of blood T cell repertoires in COVID-19. Study background: Whether acute or convalescent, the COVID-19 samples came from the United States, Italy and Spain. T cells, B-cell-depleted T cells, or PBMCs provided the cDNA or gDNA that served as material.

Original processing notes: Reference gene primer amplification in the assay estimated nucleated cell counts. Assay: immunoSEQ multiplex PCR; the TCRdb copy retains only in-frame clones and omits some. The V and J calls and clone size are taken from that table; D and trimming were inferred from the DNA. The sample yields tens of thousands of clones, around 83% seen once. Seattle participants joined during active infection and were tracked over time. CDR1 and CDR2 (germline): SEHNR, FQNEAQ (reference sequence). This CDR3 has 14 residues. The V end was cut by 4 bases, the J end by 6 bases, with 12 bases between.

Sequencing input: peripheral blood. The TCR sequence derives from a man younger than 40 with COVID-19, enrolled during active disease. The chain links TRBV7-9 to TRBJ2-2; the D gene is possibly TRBD1 (6 bases). CDR3: CASSSQGIAGELFF. The CDR3 region has the DNA TGTGCCAGCAGCTCACAGGGCATAGCCGGGGAGCTGTTTTTT. Supplemented by reference TRBV7-9 and TRBJ2-2, the full variable domain reads DTGVSQNPRHKITKRGQNVTFRCDPISEHNRLYWYRQTLGQGPEFLTYFQNEAQLEKSRLLSDRFSAERPKGSFSTLEIQRTEQGDSAMYLCASSSQGIAGELFFGEGSRLTVL.